These T cell receptor beta chains were read from a single sample in a study of Ad26.COV2.S vaccination and SARS-CoV-2 variants. Generated by immunoSEQ multiplex PCR, the TCRdb table keeps only in-frame clones and is missing some. The sample shows roughly 460,000 clones, roughly nine tenths of them seen only once. Source: peripheral blood, taken in a trial of Ad26.COV2.S vaccine versus placebo. Source of these receptors: a person between 18 and 60 years old who received the Ad26.COV2.S COVID-19 vaccine or a placebo. Each CDR3 is given with its conserved first and last residue. D genes are given only for firm matches. Only some rows state a clone size, as once, few, many or a class for expanded clones.

abundance,d_gene,len,v_gene,j_gene,CDR3nt,CDR3aa
-,-,14,TRBV7-8,TRBJ2-7,TGTGCCAGCAGCCCTGGGGTGGGGGTAGCGGAGCAGTACTTC,CASSPGVGVAEQYF
once,-,15,TRBV19,TRBJ1-1,TGTGCCAGTTCCCTCTTTGGCCCCTTGAACACTGAAGCTTTCTTT,CASSLFGPLNTEAFF
-,-,15,TRBV19,TRBJ1-5,TGTGCCAGTAGTATTGCAGGGGTGCGCAATCAGCCCCAGCATTTT,CASSIAGVRNQPQHF
-,TRBD1,15,TRBV18,TRBJ1-1,TGTGCCAGCTCACCACGGACTCACAGGGGGACTGAAGCTTTCTTT,CASSPRTHRGTEAFF
-,-,17,TRBV20-1,TRBJ1-1,TGCAGTGCTAGTGACCCACAAACGGCGGGGGCTGCCACTGAAGCTTTCTTT,CSASDPQTAGAATEAFF
-,-,14,TRBV19,TRBJ2-3,TGTGCCACCAGACAGACACTGAACACAGATACGCAGTATTTT,CATRQTLNTDTQYF
once,-,13,TRBV18,TRBJ2-7,TGTGCCAGCTCACTATCAGAGGGCTACGAGCAGTACTTC,CASSLSEGYEQYF
-,TRBD1,13,TRBV6-6,TRBJ1-1,TGTGCCAGCACCCTAGACAGGGTGGGTGAAGCTTTCTTT,CASTLDRVGEAFF
-,TRBD1,14,TRBV10-3,TRBJ1-4,TGTGCCATCAGTGGGGACAGGGCAGCTGAAAAACTGTTTTTT,CAISGDRAAEKLFF
-,TRBD2,15,TRBV10-3,TRBJ2-1,TGTGCCATCAGTTACCGGACTAGCGGAGACAATGAGCAGTTCTTC,CAISYRTSGDNEQFF
-,-,16,TRBV18,TRBJ1-3,TGTGCCAGCTCACCAGTCGATCCCAGCTCTGGAAACACCATATATTTT,CASSPVDPSSGNTIYF
-,-,14,TRBV5-1,TRBJ2-7,TGCGCCAGCAGACGGACAGATAGCTCCTACGAGCAGTACTTC,CASRRTDSSYEQYF
-,TRBD1,15,TRBV3-1/TRBV3-2,TRBJ2-5,TGTGCCAGCAGCCAAGCGGACAGGGCAAGGGAGACCCAGTACTTC,CASSQADRARETQYF
-,-,16,TRBV6-5,TRBJ1-6,TGTGCCAGCAGTTACTCGATCAGGCTTGAAAATTCACCCCTCCACTTT,CASSYSIRLENSPLHF
-,-,13,TRBV6-2/TRBV6-3,TRBJ1-1,TGTGCCAGCAGTTACCGTCGGGGCACTGAAGCTTTCTTT,CASSYRRGTEAFF
-,-,12,TRBV12-3/TRBV12-4,TRBJ1-1,TGTGCCAGCAAACACCTGGCCACTGAAGCTTTCTTT,CASKHLATEAFF
-,-,14,TRBV5-4,TRBJ2-3,TGTGCCAGCAGCTTTGATGAACTCCCAGATACGCAGTATTTT,CASSFDELPDTQYF
-,TRBD1,16,TRBV2,TRBJ2-2,TGTGCCAGCGATAATAGACAGGGGCTGTCTGGCGGGGAGCTGTTTTTT,CASDNRQGLSGGELFF
once,TRBD1,12,TRBV29-1,TRBJ2-7,TGCAGCATAAGGGACAGTCCCTACGAGCAGTACTTC,CSIRDSPYEQYF
once,TRBD1,15,TRBV5-1,TRBJ1-5,TGCGCCAGCAGCTTGGCCGGGACAGACAATCAGCCCCAGCATTTT,CASSLAGTDNQPQHF
-,TRBD1,13,TRBV28,TRBJ1-3,TGTGCCAGTCAGGGGGCGGCTGGAAACACCATATATTTT,CASQGAAGNTIYF
-,TRBD2,11,TRBV29-1,TRBJ2-3,TGCAGCGTTAGGACTAGCGGGGCGCAGTATTTT,CSVRTSGAQYF
once,-,13,TRBV7-9,TRBJ2-6,TGTGCCAGCAGCTACCAGGGGGCCAACGTCCTGACTTTC,CASSYQGANVLTF
-,-,18,TRBV3-1/TRBV3-2,TRBJ2-7,TGTGCCAGCAGCCAAGAGTCAACGCAGAGTCGCCTAACATACGAGCAGTACTTC,CASSQESTQSRLTYEQYF
-,TRBD2,14,TRBV6-5,TRBJ2-1,TGTGCCAGCATGGCCCCTAGCGGGAGGAATGAGCAGTTCTTC,CASMAPSGRNEQFF
-,-,13,TRBV7-2,TRBJ2-3,TGTGCCAGCAGCTTAGCGGAGCCAGATACGCAGTATTTT,CASSLAEPDTQYF
once,-,18,TRBV7-9,TRBJ2-1,TGTGCCAGCAGCTCAAAGCCGGGCGGCCCATACTCCTACAATGAGCAGTTCTTC,CASSSKPGGPYSYNEQFF
-,-,12,TRBV27,TRBJ2-5,TGTGCCAGCAGGAGGCCCGGAGAGACCCAGTACTTC,CASRRPGETQYF
-,-,15,TRBV5-1,TRBJ1-4,TGCGCCAGCAGCTTGGATAGACAGGCGAATGAAAAACTGTTTTTT,CASSLDRQANEKLFF
-,TRBD1,16,TRBV7-9,TRBJ1-1,TGTGCCAGCAGCAGAGGGACAGGGGGCGGCAACACTGAAGCTTTCTTT,CASSRGTGGGNTEAFF
-,-,18,TRBV6-2/TRBV6-3,TRBJ1-5,TGTGCCAGCAGTTATTCCCGGGACTCCTTAAGTAGCAATCAGCCCCAGCATTTT,CASSYSRDSLSSNQPQHF
-,-,13,TRBV7-2,TRBJ1-6,TGTGCCAGCAGCTTAGAGCCGAATTCACCCCTCCACTTT,CASSLEPNSPLHF
-,-,14,TRBV5-1,TRBJ1-1,TGCGCCAGCACCCTGGGGGCAGGGACTACTGAAGCTTTCTTT,CASTLGAGTTEAFF
few,-,16,TRBV28,TRBJ1-2,TGTGCCAGCAGTTCCGCCCCACAGGCCCTTAACTATGGCTACACCTTC,CASSSAPQALNYGYTF
-,-,14,TRBV27,TRBJ2-2,TGTGCCAGCAGTTTAAATCGTGGCACCGGGGAGCTGTTTTTT,CASSLNRGTGELFF
-,-,13,TRBV19,TRBJ1-2,TGTGCCAGCAGACCCTCACCCGGCTATGGCTACACCTTC,CASRPSPGYGYTF
-,-,16,TRBV11-2,TRBJ2-6,TGTGCCAGCAGCTTCACCGGGAGTCCGGGTCCCAACGTCCTGACTTTC,CASSFTGSPGPNVLTF
-,-,14,TRBV27,TRBJ1-5,TGTGCCAGCGGGGGGGGGTCAGCCAATCAGCCCCAGCATTTT,CASGGGSANQPQHF
-,TRBD1,18,TRBV28,TRBJ2-1,TGTGCCAGCAGTTCCCCATCGGACGACAGGGAAACCTACAATGAGCAGTTCTTC,CASSSPSDDRETYNEQFF
once,TRBD2,11,TRBV24-1,TRBJ2-5,TGTGCCACCAGTGCGGGGGGGACCCAGTACTTC,CATSAGGTQYF
-,-,15,TRBV13,TRBJ2-5,TGTGCCAGCAGCTTAGCCTCCGGGACCCAGGAGACCCAGTACTTC,CASSLASGTQETQYF
-,-,13,TRBV30,TRBJ2-7,TGTGCCGGCCGCGGCAGCCCGATCTACGAGCAGTACTTC,CAGRGSPIYEQYF
-,TRBD2,17,TRBV5-5,TRBJ2-2,TGTGCCAGCAGCTTTCGGGGGGTAACGTTGGTCACCGGGGAGCTGTTTTTT,CASSFRGVTLVTGELFF
-,TRBD1,15,TRBV28,TRBJ1-5,TGTGCCAGCAGTTGGGGCGGGACAGGGGATCAGCCCCAGCATTTT,CASSWGGTGDQPQHF
-,TRBD2,16,TRBV9,TRBJ2-5,TGTGCCAGCAGCGTAGGGGCTAGCGGGAGGTCAGAGACCCAGTACTTC,CASSVGASGRSETQYF
-,TRBD1,15,TRBV7-2,TRBJ2-2,TGTGCCAGCAGACGGGGACAGCCGAACACCGGGGAGCTGTTTTTT,CASRRGQPNTGELFF